What follows are 30 T cell receptor beta chains derived from one specimen sequenced in a study of cytomegalovirus exposure and HLA in healthy donors. The study ran its PCR with 60 Vbeta and 13 Jbeta primers. The protocol was immunoSEQ multiplex PCR, while the TCRdb copy is restricted to in-frame clones and leaves out a portion. The data hold 110,000 or so clones, with approximately 69% observed a single time. The sequencing input was PBMCs. These receptors came from a woman aged 50 to 60 in good health and CMV-seropositive.

This clone has just one count. The chain links TRBV5-1 to TRBJ1-1; perhaps TRBD1 as D (5 bases). V dropped 2 bases and J dropped 2 bases, with 10 bases sitting between them. CDR3 size: 14 residues. From germline, CDR1 is SGHRS and CDR2 YFSETQ. CDR3 DNA: TGCGCCAGCAGCTTTAGGGGATTAAACACTGAAGCTTTCTTT. It codes for CASSFRGLNTEAFF.

This chain connects TRBV27 to TRBJ1-1; D not certain. Deletions cut 3 bases from V and 1 base from J, with 9 bases between. The germline CDR1 and CDR2 sequences are MNHEY and SMNVEV (reference sequence). This CDR3 has 14 amino acids. The CDR3 loop is CASSFFAGNTEAFF. In DNA, the CDR3 is TGTGCCAGCAGTTTTTTCGCGGGGAACACTGAAGCTTTCTTT.

The CDR3, as DNA: TGCGCCAGCAGTGAACAGGGCTACGAGCAGTACTTC. Protein product: CASSEQGYEQYF. The gene calls are TRBV10-1 and TRBJ2-7; D is perhaps TRBD1 (6 bases). The germline V gene has CDR1 WNHNN and CDR2 SYGVQD (reference sequence). There are 12 residues in the CDR3. V was trimmed by 3 bases and J by 3 bases, leaving 6 bases between them.

The V gene is TRBV7-6, the J gene TRBJ2-3, with TRBD2 matching over 9 bases. The CDR3 has 17 residues. The germline V gene encodes CDR1 SGHVS and CDR2 FNYEAQ. V was pared by 2 bases and J by 3 bases, with 9 bases of the junction left unmatched. CDR3 protein: CASSLLIAGVITDTQYF. The CDR3 DNA reads as TGTGCCAGCAGCTTACTTATAGCGGGAGTGATAACAGATACGCAGTATTTT.

This chain uses TRBV18 with TRBJ1-1; unclear D gene. CDR3 length: 13 residues. Trimming pared 3 bases from V and 0 bases from J, leaving 5 bases between. Germline CDR1 KGHSH, CDR2 LQKENI. In DNA form, the CDR3 reads TGTGCCAGCTCACCTGCGATGAACACTGAAGCTTTCTTT. This translates into CASSPAMNTEAFF.

The chain couples TRBV5-1 to TRBJ2-5; D is unresolved. Trimming shortened V by 5 bases and J by 2 bases, and 13 bases separated the two germline ends. Germline V gene data show CDR1 as SGHRS and CDR2 as YFSETQ. This CDR3 contains 14 residues. For the CDR3, the DNA is TGCGCCAGCAGTGTGTTCCCCCGGCAAGAGACCCAGTACTTC. It codes for CASSVFPRQETQYF.

This clone appeared a single time. The J gene is TRBJ2-7, the V gene TRBV30; TRBD1 agrees at 8 bases. Germline V gene lookup returns CDR1 GTSNPN and CDR2 SVGIG (reference sequence). The ends lost 3 bases at V and 3 bases at J; junction bases unmatched: 7. This CDR3 has 14 residues. CDR3: CAWRRAGGGYEQYF. The CDR3 DNA reads TGTGCCTGGAGAAGGGCAGGGGGCGGCTACGAGCAGTACTTC.

The chain combines TRBV19 with TRBJ2-6; the D is unclear. Between the trimmed V and J ends, which lost 5 bases and 1 base, there was a span of 9 bases. CDR1 is LNHDA and CDR2 is SQIVND in the germline V gene (reference sequence). This CDR3 has 15 residues. The CDR3 sequence: CASSLAGSGANVLTF. The CDR3 DNA is TGTGCCAGTAGTCTTGCAGGATCTGGGGCCAACGTCCTGACTTTC. Full variable domain (outside the CDR3, taken from reference TRBV19 and TRBJ2-6): DGGITQSPKYLFRKEGQNVTLSCEQNLNHDAMYWYRQDPGQGLRLIYYSQIVNDFQKGDIAEGYSVSREKKESFPLTVTSAQKNPTAFYLCASSLAGSGANVLTFGAGSRLTVL.

This clone appeared many times. The genes are TRBV2 and TRBJ2-3, with D perhaps TRBD2 (6 bases). Trimming took off 7 bases at V and 1 base at J, with 12 bases between the two ends. Germline lookup yields CDR1 SNHLY and CDR2 FYNNEI. The CDR3 covers 14 residues. The CDR3 is CASTPERGTDTQYF. In DNA form, the CDR3 reads TGTGCCAGCACTCCCGAGCGGGGCACAGATACGCAGTATTTT.

V usage is TRBV6-5 and J usage is TRBJ2-3; 11 nucleotides line up with TRBD1. V gave up 11 bases and J gave up 3 bases; unmatched junction bases: 4. This CDR3 is built from 13 residues. Looked up from germline, CDR1 is MNHEY and CDR2 is SVGAGI. DNA of the CDR3: TGTGCCGCCCGGGACAGGGGGACAGATACGCAGTATTTT. Its protein is CAARDRGTDTQYF.

This clone was counted between two and nine times. The CDR3 sequence: CASSPRDSQPQHF. CDR3 nucleotides: TGTGCCAGCTCACCAAGGGACAGTCAGCCCCAGCATTTT. This sequence joins TRBV18 and TRBJ1-5; 7 nucleotides align to TRBD1. CDR3 length: 13 amino acids. Unmatched junction bases numbered 1, after V lost 2 bases and J lost 6 bases. Germline lookup yields CDR1 KGHSH and CDR2 LQKENI.

This rearrangement joins TRBV5-4 to TRBJ2-7; 8 bases are a match to TRBD2. V dropped 0 bases and J dropped 2; count of bases not matched to a gene: 4. The germline CDR1 and CDR2 sequences are SGHNT and YYREEE (reference sequence). The CDR3 sequence is 15 residues long. The CDR3 region has the DNA TGTGCCAGCAGCTTGGCACGGGGGGGAACCTACGAGCAGTACTTC. Its protein product is CASSLARGGTYEQYF.

This chain links TRBV15 with TRBJ1-5; weak D call: TRBD1 (6 bases). The CDR3 totals 14 residues. Germline CDR1 reads LNHNV; CDR2 reads YYDKDF (reference sequence). V lost 1 base to trimming and J lost 7 bases, with 11 bases between them. CDR3 protein: CATSRGTEGQPQHF. In DNA form, the CDR3 reads TGTGCCACCAGCAGAGGGACAGAGGGACAGCCCCAGCATTTT.

This clone was detected a few times. The rearrangement uses TRBV11-2 and TRBJ1-1; D is unresolved. CDR3 size: 13 residues. Trimming pared 0 bases from V and 10 bases from J, leaving 12 bases between. Per the germline V gene, CDR1 is SGHAT and CDR2 is FQNNGV. CDR3 sequence: CASSLDYRGVAFF. For the CDR3, the DNA is TGTGCCAGCAGCTTAGATTATCGGGGTGTAGCTTTCTTT.

This clone was seen once. This chain links TRBV28 with TRBJ1-2; no clear D. CDR3 size: 14 residues. Trimming pared 5 bases from V and 4 bases from J, leaving 14 bases between. The germline CDR1 and CDR2 sequences are MDHEN and SYDVKM. CDR3 sequence reads: CASSLPKGAYGYTF. Written as DNA, the CDR3 is TGTGCCAGCAGTCTGCCCAAGGGAGCCTATGGCTACACCTTC.

In this sample, this clone turned up once. The chain carries TRBV10-1 and TRBJ1-2; D remains unclear. The V and J ends lost 6 bases and 3 bases respectively, with 5 bases between them. In germline, CDR1 is WNHNN, CDR2 SYGVQD (reference sequence). This CDR3 spans 11 amino acids. The CDR3 protein is CASRQDYGYTF. In nucleotides, the CDR3 is TGCGCCAGCAGGCAGGACTATGGCTACACCTTC.

The chain couples TRBV19 to TRBJ2-1; 12 nucleotides line up with TRBD2. Trimming removed 9 bases from V and 5 bases from J; junction bases left unmatched: 2. The CDR3 is 13 residues long. Germline assignment: CDR1 LNHDA and CDR2 SQIVND (reference sequence). CDR3 residues: CASRLAGDNEQFF. The CDR3 DNA is TGTGCCAGCAGACTAGCGGGGGACAATGAGCAGTTCTTC.

This clone occurred many times. The chain uses TRBV5-6 and TRBJ1-3; no clear D. Trimming shortened V by 0 bases and J by 0 bases, and 7 bases separated the two germline ends. From germline, CDR1 is SGHDT and CDR2 YYEEEE. The CDR3 consists of 15 residues. The CDR3 DNA follows: TGTGCCAGCAGCTTGGCAGCGGTCTCTGGAAACACCATATATTTT. It encodes CASSLAAVSGNTIYF.

The chain carries TRBV27 and TRBJ1-2, with a possible D match to TRBD1 (5 bases). Germline loops: CDR1 MNHEY, CDR2 SMNVEV (reference sequence). Deletions cut 0 bases from V and 2 bases from J, with 19 bases between. This CDR3 is built from 18 residues. CDR3 sequence (DNA): TGTGCCAGCAGTTTATCCGGGGGGACCAGGGCGTACAACTATGGCTACACCTTC. Translating gives CASSLSGGTRAYNYGYTF.

This rearrangement joins TRBV5-6 to TRBJ1-2; no clear D gene. CDR1 and CDR2 from the germline V gene are SGHDT and YYEEEE. CDR3 length: 12 residues. Trimming removed 4 bases at V and 8 bases at J, with 12 bases between. Here the CDR3 reads CASSRDGEGYTF. The CDR3 DNA follows: TGTGCCAGCAGCCGGGATGGGGAAGGCTACACCTTC. Combining the CDR3 with reference TRBV5-6 and TRBJ1-2 gives the whole variable domain DAGVTQSPTHLIKTRGQQVTLRCSPKSGHDTVSWYQQALGQGPQFIFQYYEEEERQRGNFPDRFSGHQFPNYSSELNVNALLLGDSALYLCASSRDGEGYTFGSGTRLTVV.

This clone came up once. This rearrangement joins TRBV30 to TRBJ2-5; D might be TRBD1 (6 bases). The CDR3 is made up of 14 amino acids. In germline, CDR1 is GTSNPN, CDR2 SVGIG (reference sequence). V was pared by 2 bases and J by 2 bases, with 12 bases between. The CDR3 DNA sequence: TGTGCCTGGAGTCCAAACACAGGGCAAGAGACCCAGTACTTC. It codes for CAWSPNTGQETQYF. The whole variable domain, filled in from reference TRBV30 and TRBJ2-5, reads SQTIHQWPATLVQPVGSPLSLECTVEGTSNPNLYWYRQAAGRGLQLLFYSVGIGQISSEVPQNLSASRPQDRQFILSSKKLLLSDSGFYLCAWSPNTGQETQYFGPGTRLLVL.

This sequence joins TRBV28 and TRBJ1-5; D not resolved. The germline V gene has CDR1 MDHEN and CDR2 SYDVKM. The CDR3 sequence is 12 residues long. V lost 4 bases to trimming and J lost 7 bases, with 8 bases between them. The CDR3 coding sequence is TGTGCCAGCAGTTCCTACCGGCAGCCCCAGCATTTT. Translated: CASSSYRQPQHF.

The chain uses TRBV27 and TRBJ2-5; 15 bases match TRBD2. J gave up 5 bases and V 4 bases, and 5 bases lay outside the gene matches. Per germline, CDR1 MNHEY and CDR2 SMNVEV (reference sequence). The CDR3 sequence is 16 residues long. This chain's CDR3 is CASSSRTSGRGETQYF. CDR3 nucleotides: TGTGCCAGCAGTTCCCGGACTAGCGGGAGGGGCGAGACCCAGTACTTC.

J is TRBJ1-3 and V is TRBV15; 8 nucleotides match TRBD1. V shed 7 bases and J 4 bases; nucleotides not matched to a gene: 6. CDR3 length: 14 residues. Germline-derived CDR1 and CDR2 are LNHNV and YYDKDF (reference sequence). CDR3 amino acids: CATKTGGSGNTIYF. The CDR3 DNA reads TGTGCCACCAAAACAGGGGGTAGCGGAAACACCATATATTTT.

This sequence joins TRBV7-2 and TRBJ2-3, with 8 positions matching TRBD2. Trimming removed 3 bases from V and 4 bases from J; junction bases left unmatched: 6. CDR3 size: 15 residues. CDR1 is SGHTA and CDR2 is FQGNSA in the germline V gene. The CDR3 DNA reads TGTGCCAGCAGCTTTCGGGAGGGCGGCGCAGATACGCAGTATTTT. Translation: CASSFREGGADTQYF.

Worth noting for this clone: Germline is not matched at one junction end, which may reflect a read error. This chain joins TRBV10-2 and TRBJ2-5; 11 nucleotides align to TRBD2. This CDR3 is 16 amino acids long. The germline V gene encodes CDR1 WSHSY and CDR2 SAAADI. This CDR3 reads CAGSESSGGAWETQYF. In DNA, the CDR3 is TGCGCCGGCAGTGAGAGTAGCGGGGGGGCCTGGGAGACCCAGTACTTC.

The chain carries TRBV18 and TRBJ1-1; 7 nucleotides align to TRBD1. Germline CDR1 is KGHSH and CDR2 is LQKENI. This CDR3 is built from 15 residues. Trimming removed 6 bases from V and 0 bases from J; junction bases left unmatched: 7. CDR3 in amino acids: CASSQIGTVNTEAFF. The CDR3 coding sequence is TGTGCCAGCTCGCAGATTGGGACAGTGAACACTGAAGCTTTCTTT.

The chain recombines TRBV2 with TRBJ1-4, with D hard to call. The V end lost 3 bases, the J end lost 4 bases, and 6 bases lay between the germline ends. Germline values: CDR1 SNHLY, CDR2 FYNNEI. There are 13 residues in the CDR3. CDR3 amino acids: CASSESGNEKLFF. CDR3 DNA sequence: TGTGCCAGCAGTGAGAGTGGTAATGAAAAACTGTTTTTT.

The V gene is TRBV27, the J gene TRBJ2-3; TRBD2 aligns across 8 bases. CDR3 length: 15 residues. The germline gives CDR1 MNHEY, CDR2 SMNVEV (reference sequence). With 5 bases clipped from V and 3 bases from J, the junction kept 7 bases outside the gene matches. CDR3: CASSLSGSGTDTQYF. DNA for the CDR3: TGTGCCAGCAGTCTAAGCGGGAGTGGGACAGATACGCAGTATTTT.

This clone was observed a handful of times. This chain joins TRBV7-2 and TRBJ2-5, with D perhaps matching TRBD2 (5 bases). This CDR3 is 12 amino acids long. Between the trimmed V and J ends, which lost 5 bases and 5 bases, there was a span of 9 bases. Germline values: CDR1 SGHTA, CDR2 FQGNSA. CDR3 loop: CASSPLGETQYF. The CDR3 DNA is TGTGCCAGCAGCCCACTAGGGGAGACCCAGTACTTC.